This TCR beta chain was captured in a study of regulatory T cells in long-lasting Graves disease (dated by TCRdb to the early 2020s). Broadly, across the study: In the newly diagnosed Graves' disease group, patients had been taking antithyroid drugs for less than 3 months. Persistent Graves' disease patients were compared with newly diagnosed Graves' disease patients by peripheral blood TCR sequencing and RNA sequencing. The study took place in China and was registered as a clinical trial. TCR sequencing covered some 13 persistent and approximately 20 newly diagnosed Graves' disease patients, some 33 samples in total. The full study reports these points: Because the primary lesion, thyroid tissue, could not be accessed, the study looked at peripheral blood alone. Sequencing and analysis were limited to the TCR beta chain. Compared with newly diagnosed patients, persistent Graves' disease patients had lower TCR Shannon entropy and fewer highly expanded clones, which suggests clonal expansion. Patients with persistent disease shared more public clonotypes (approximately 2,500) than newly diagnosed patients did (more than 900). Persistent disease showed preferential use of TRBV28, TRBJ1-2 and TRBJ2-5, whereas newly diagnosed disease favored TRBV20-1 and TRBJ2-1. The small sample size was acknowledged by the authors as a limitation that may reduce accuracy.

What this sample's time point label stands for: newly diagnosed GD, antithyroid drugs for less than 3 months. For both TCR sequencing and RNA sequencing, RNA was extracted from PBMCs in TRIzol. The diagnosis of Graves' disease followed American Thyroid Association guidelines. Patients were recruited from an endocrinology department in Xi'an, China. Each patient gave approximately 9 milliliters of peripheral blood, collected in an EDTA anticoagulant tube. PBMCs were isolated by Ficoll Paque Plus density gradient separation without further T cell sorting. An Agilent 2100 Bioanalyzer and agarose gel were used to assess RNA quality, and a NanoDrop 2000 was used to measure RNA concentration. In regard to this clonotype: No cognate antigen has been identified for it. No base quality information exists; no much larger clone differs at one position.

From a lookup of the germline V gene, CDR1 and CDR2 are MNHNS and SASEGT. Trimming costs V 5 bases and J 7 bases, and their ends lie 12 bases apart. The CDR3 holds 13 amino acids from the cysteine to the phenylalanine. Solely the CDR3 DNA is kept, with 39 bases framed from the first base. The library was made by multiplex PCR. Sequencing took place on an Illumina HiSeq 4000. CDR3 regions were amplified by Arm-PCR with iRepertoire HTBI primers to construct TCR beta libraries. Gel purification was performed on PCR products prior to sequencing. As for the original processing: Gene usage analysis of CDR3 amino acid clonotypes relied on the approximately 60 TRBV and about 13 TRBJ segments identified across samples. COPE and FqMerger were used to merge filtered high-quality paired reads into contigs. Contigs were aligned with BLAST to IMGT TRBV, TRBD and TRBJ reference genes, and CDR3 was defined per IMGT. Any clonotype with a frequency above 0.1% was counted as a highly expanded clone. Shannon entropy served as the measure of repertoire diversity, while the Gini coefficient captured V-J evenness. A clonotype was considered public if more than one individual shared it. TCRdb reran the public reads through fastp at Q25 and MiXCR, keeping productive beta chains. Rows with a matching CDR3 protein are joined into one entry that keeps the most common DNA and genes. Here the V and J calls rest on TCRdb's processing, not on the authors' analysis. The sample includes 400,000 to 500,000 distinct CDR3 sequences, with about 15% observed a single time. The ten most abundant clones make up 20% to 25% of the sample.

These data also featured in a second study, about T cells in Graves' hyperthyroidism and ophthalmopathy. As noted in the second study: Graves' hyperthyroidism was defined as stable when no progression to ophthalmopathy occurred over 18 months of follow-up. Hyperthyroidism patients were newly diagnosed, with disease duration under 2 months, and aged 18 to 65 years. Patients with uncontrolled infections, other autoimmune diseases, pregnancy or lactation were excluded. Diagnoses relied on clinical symptoms, serum thyroxine and TRAb, thyroid ultrasound and orbital computed tomography. A first-round RT-PCR of the TCR CDR3 used the HTBI primer set with the Qiagen OneStep RT-PCR kit. Most expanded thyroid clonotypes (frequency above 0.001) were also detected in blood, suggesting blood repertoires may reflect thyroid immune responses. In cross-validation, a model built on a 13 V-J signature told ophthalmopathy apart from stable hyperthyroidism with 85% to 90% sensitivity and roughly 82% specificity, and in testing the same model reached 80%/75%. During validation, the model predicted progression to ophthalmopathy a median of around 7 months ahead of onset, with roughly 65% sensitivity and less than 85% specificity. A discovery cohort of roughly 96 patients, roughly 45 with Graves' ophthalmopathy and approximately 57 with stable Graves' hyperthyroidism, was used to find distinguishing TCR V-J signatures. Prospective prediction of ophthalmopathy was tested in an independent validation cohort consisting of 18 to 20 hyperthyroidism patients and about 17 patients who later progressed to ophthalmopathy. The roughly 94 discovery patients were randomly divided into training and test sets at a 7:3 ratio. In addition, the study compared T-cell repertoires in thyroid tissue and in blood from 6 or 7 Graves' hyperthyroidism patients. After sampling, hyperthyroidism patients received methimazole starting at 30 mg daily, and ophthalmopathy patients received high-dose intravenous methylprednisolone. Libraries were constructed in a second round of multiplex PCR, after which size selection and purification were carried out. Paired-end sequencing of the libraries was performed with 100 bp reads on an Illumina HiSeq2000. SOAPnuke was used to process the raw data, with reads discarded if the reads contained adapters or uncalled bases, had a mean Phred below 15, or lacked an exact constant-primer or identifier match. COPE v1.2.5 was used to merge the high-quality paired reads, and each unique nucleotide sequence was defined as a clonotype. MiTCR v1.1 was used to align the clonotypes against IMGT TRBV, TRBD and TRBJ reference segments. The analysis included only V-J combinations with a frequency above 0.0001, which together covered approximately 99% of the repertoires. The TCS score was defined as the ratio of F50 (clonal expansion) to E x V (chaos), calculated using BLOSUM62-based TCRdist between CDR3 peptides within each V-J. Welch's t-statistics and random forest reduced fewer than 550 V-J features to 13, which were used in a naive Bayes classifier (R e1071). Sample size was not statistically predetermined, and investigators were not blinded to group allocation. The paper describes TCR Vbeta CDR3 sequencing of around 140 peripheral blood samples, made up of about 40 ophthalmopathy patients, more than 70 hyperthyroidism patients and roughly 17 progressor patients.

The specimen comprised peripheral blood mononuclear cells (PBMCs), sampled at new diagnosis, from a patient treated with antithyroid drugs. The V gene is TRBV6-1 and the J gene is TRBJ1-5; a confident D gene designation cannot be given. This clonotype originated in a young woman with Graves disease. Donor details come from another sample of the same person, matched by shared clones. The CDR3 region has the sequence CASSPAPWQPQHF. In nucleotide form, the sequence is TGTGCCAGCAGTCCTGCCCCGTGGCAGCCCCAGCATTTT.